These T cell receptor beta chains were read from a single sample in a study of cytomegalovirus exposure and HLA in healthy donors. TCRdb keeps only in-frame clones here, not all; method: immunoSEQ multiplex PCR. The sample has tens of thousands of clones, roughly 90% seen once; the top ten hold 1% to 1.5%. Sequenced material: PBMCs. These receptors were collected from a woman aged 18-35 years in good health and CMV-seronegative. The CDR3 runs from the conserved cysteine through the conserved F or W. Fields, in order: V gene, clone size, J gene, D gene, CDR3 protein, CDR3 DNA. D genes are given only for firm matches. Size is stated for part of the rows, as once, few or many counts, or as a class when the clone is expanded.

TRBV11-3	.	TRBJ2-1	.	CASSLRGVAINEQFF	TGTGCCAGCAGCTTAAGAGGAGTAGCCATCAATGAGCAGTTCTTC
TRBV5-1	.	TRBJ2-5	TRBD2	CASSSLTSGGEETQYF	TGCGCCAGCAGCTCCCTGACTAGCGGGGGGGAAGAGACCCAGTACTTC
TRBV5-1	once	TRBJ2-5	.	CASSSAGLQETQYF	TGCGCCAGCAGCTCGGCGGGCCTCCAAGAGACCCAGTACTTC
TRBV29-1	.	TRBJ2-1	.	CSVGHLDEQFF	TGCAGCGTGGGGCACCTGGATGAGCAGTTCTTC
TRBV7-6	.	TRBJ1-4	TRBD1	CASSVRQGFYEKLFF	TGTGCCAGCAGCGTTCGACAGGGATTCTATGAAAAACTGTTTTTT
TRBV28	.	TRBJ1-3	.	CASHITREWPGNTIYF	TGTGCCAGCCATATCACCAGGGAATGGCCTGGAAACACCATATATTTT
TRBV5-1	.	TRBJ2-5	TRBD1	CASSFRTGGQETQYF	TGCGCCAGCAGCTTTAGGACAGGGGGACAAGAGACCCAGTACTTC
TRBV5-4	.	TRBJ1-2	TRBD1	CASSSTGFDGYTF	TGTGCCAGCAGCTCGACAGGGTTCGATGGCTACACCTTC
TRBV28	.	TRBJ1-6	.	CASSLRRDYNSPLHF	TGTGCCAGCAGTTTACGCAGGGACTATAATTCACCCCTCCACTTT
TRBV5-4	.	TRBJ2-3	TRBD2	CASSLGPGGGSTDTQYF	TGTGCCAGCAGCTTGGGCCCCGGCGGGGGATCCACAGATACGCAGTATTTT
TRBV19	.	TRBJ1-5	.	CASVSGLMNQPQHF	TGTGCCAGTGTTTCAGGGCTCATGAATCAGCCCCAGCATTTT
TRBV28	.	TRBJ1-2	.	CASTPDSAKNYGYTF	TGTGCCAGCACCCCGGACAGTGCGAAGAACTATGGCTACACCTTC
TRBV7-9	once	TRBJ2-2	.	CASSLSNTGELFF	TGTGCCAGCAGCTTATCTAACACCGGGGAGCTGTTTTTT
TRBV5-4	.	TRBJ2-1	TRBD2	CASSWDFTSGRVNEQFF	TGTGCCAGCAGCTGGGACTTCACTAGCGGGAGAGTCAATGAGCAGTTCTTC
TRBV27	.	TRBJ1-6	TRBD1	CASNPRQGHNSPLHF	TGTGCCAGCAATCCCAGACAGGGCCATAATTCACCCCTCCACTTT
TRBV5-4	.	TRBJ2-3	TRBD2	CASSSERGGRTDTQYF	TGTGCCAGCAGCTCCGAGCGGGGGGGCAGGACAGATACGCAGTATTTT